This TCR beta chain originates from a study of shared clonotypes between healthy human individuals. Using immunoSEQ multiplex PCR, the repertoire was profiled, and TCRdb retains in-frame clones only, with some absent. Altogether roughly 400,000 clones are present, 90% to 97% being singletons, with the ten largest covering around 0.3%. The TCR originated in a man aged 30 to 39 in good health. Sequencing was carried out using memory CD8+ T cells sorted from blood. The subset is: CD45RO+ cells pooled with CCR7-negative TemRA cells.

As DNA, the CDR3 is TGTGCCAGCGCCTCCGCAGTCTCCTACGAGCAGTACTTC. Translated: CASASAVSYEQYF. The chain joins TRBV7-2 to TRBJ2-7; D gene unclear. Deletions cut 8 bases from V and 0 bases from J, with 11 bases between. Germline CDR1 SGHTA, CDR2 FQGNSA. This CDR3 is built from 13 residues.